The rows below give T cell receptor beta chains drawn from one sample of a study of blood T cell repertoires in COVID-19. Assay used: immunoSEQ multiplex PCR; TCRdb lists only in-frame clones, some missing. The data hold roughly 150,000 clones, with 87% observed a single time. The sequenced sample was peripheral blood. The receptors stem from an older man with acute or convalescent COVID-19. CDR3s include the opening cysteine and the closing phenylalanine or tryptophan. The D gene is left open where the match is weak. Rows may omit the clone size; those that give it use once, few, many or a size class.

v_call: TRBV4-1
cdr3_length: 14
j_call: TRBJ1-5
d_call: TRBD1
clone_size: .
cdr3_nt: TGCGCCAGCAGCCAAGGACAGGGAATAGAGCCCCAGCATTTT
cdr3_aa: CASSQGQGIEPQHF

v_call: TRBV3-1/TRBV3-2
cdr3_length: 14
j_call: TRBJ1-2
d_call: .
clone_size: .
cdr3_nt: TGTGCCAGCAGCCAATTCCAGGGTAACTATGGCTACACCTTC
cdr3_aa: CASSQFQGNYGYTF

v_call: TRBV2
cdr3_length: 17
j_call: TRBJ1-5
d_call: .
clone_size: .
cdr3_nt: TGTGCCAGCAGTGAGGGTGCGGGTTACAGTAGCAATCAGCCCCAGCATTTT
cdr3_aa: CASSEGAGYSSNQPQHF

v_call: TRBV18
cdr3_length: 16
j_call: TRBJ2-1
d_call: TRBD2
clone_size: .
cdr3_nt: TGTGCCAGCTCACCACGGAGACTAGCGGAGAACAATGAGCAGTTCTTC
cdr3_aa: CASSPRRLAENNEQFF

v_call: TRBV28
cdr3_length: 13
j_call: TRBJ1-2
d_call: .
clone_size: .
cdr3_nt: TGTGCCAGCAGTCCTACGCCGCAAGTCGGCTACACCTTC
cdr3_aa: CASSPTPQVGYTF

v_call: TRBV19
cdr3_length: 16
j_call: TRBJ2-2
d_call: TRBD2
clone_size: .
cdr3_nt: TGTGCCAGTAGTATACTGGGAGGGAGGAACACCGGGGAGCTGTTTTTT
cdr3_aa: CASSILGGRNTGELFF

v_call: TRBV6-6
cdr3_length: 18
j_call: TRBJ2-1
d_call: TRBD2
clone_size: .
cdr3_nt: TGTGCCAGCAGTCTGATTCCGGGACTAGCGGGGGGCTACAATGAGCAGTTCTTC
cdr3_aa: CASSLIPGLAGGYNEQFF

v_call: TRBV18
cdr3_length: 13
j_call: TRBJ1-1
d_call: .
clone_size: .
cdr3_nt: TGTGCCAGCTCACCACCGACGGACTCTGAAGCTTTCTTT
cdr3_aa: CASSPPTDSEAFF

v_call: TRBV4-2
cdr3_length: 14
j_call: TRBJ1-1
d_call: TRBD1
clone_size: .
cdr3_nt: TGTGCCAGCAGCCAGGGGACAGGGCGAACTGAAGCTTTCTTT
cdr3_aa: CASSQGTGRTEAFF

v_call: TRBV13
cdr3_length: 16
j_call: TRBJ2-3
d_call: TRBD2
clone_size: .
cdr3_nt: TGTGCCAGCAGCCCACCCGCTAGCGGGAGCACAGATACGCAGTATTTT
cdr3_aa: CASSPPASGSTDTQYF

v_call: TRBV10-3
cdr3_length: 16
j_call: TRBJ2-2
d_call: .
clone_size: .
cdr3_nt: TGTGCCATCAGTGAGTCGTCACAGTCGAACACCGGGGAGCTGTTTTTT
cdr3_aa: CAISESSQSNTGELFF

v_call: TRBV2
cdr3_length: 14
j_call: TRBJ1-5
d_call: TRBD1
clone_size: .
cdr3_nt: TGTGCCAGCAGTGAAGGGACAGGGAATCAGCCCCAGCATTTT
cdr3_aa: CASSEGTGNQPQHF

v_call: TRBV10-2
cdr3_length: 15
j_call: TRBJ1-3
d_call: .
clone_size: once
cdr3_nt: TGCGCCAGCAGTGAGGGGCAGAGCTCTGGAAACACCATATATTTT
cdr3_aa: CASSEGQSSGNTIYF

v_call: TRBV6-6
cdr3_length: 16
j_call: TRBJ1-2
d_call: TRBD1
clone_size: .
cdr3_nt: TGTGCCAGCAGTTCCAGGACAGGGGGCGATGGGGGTGGCTACACCTTC
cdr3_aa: CASSSRTGGDGGGYTF

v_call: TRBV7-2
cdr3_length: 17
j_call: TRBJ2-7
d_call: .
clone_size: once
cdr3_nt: TGTGCCAGCAGCCGTTCCGGGGCTCGGGGGGCGGCGGGAGAGCAGTACTTC
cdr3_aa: CASSRSGARGAAGEQYF

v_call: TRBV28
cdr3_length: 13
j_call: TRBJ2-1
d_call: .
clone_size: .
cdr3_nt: TGTGCCAGCAGTTTAGGATCCCTGGGCAGAGAATTCTTC
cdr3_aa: CASSLGSLGREFF

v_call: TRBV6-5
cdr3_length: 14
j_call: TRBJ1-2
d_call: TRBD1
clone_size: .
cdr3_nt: TGTGCCAGCAGCGGGACAGGGGACAACTATGGCTACACCTTC
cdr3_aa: CASSGTGDNYGYTF

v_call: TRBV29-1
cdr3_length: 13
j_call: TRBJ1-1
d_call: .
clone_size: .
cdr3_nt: TGCAGCGTTGCGCTTTACTACACTACTGAAGCTTTCTTT
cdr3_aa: CSVALYYTTEAFF

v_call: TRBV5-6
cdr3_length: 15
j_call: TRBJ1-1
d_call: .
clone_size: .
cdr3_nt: TGTGCCAGCAGCTGGCCGACAGCCCAGAACACTGAAGCTTTCTTT
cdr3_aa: CASSWPTAQNTEAFF

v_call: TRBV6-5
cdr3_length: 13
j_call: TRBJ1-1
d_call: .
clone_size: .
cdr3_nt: TGTGCCAGCATCCTACCCCAATACACTGAAGCTTTCTTT
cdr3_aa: CASILPQYTEAFF

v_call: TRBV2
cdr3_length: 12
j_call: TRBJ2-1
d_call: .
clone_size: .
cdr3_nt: TGTGCCAGCGGCGACGTTGCGAGTGGAGGGTTCTTC
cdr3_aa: CASGDVASGGFF

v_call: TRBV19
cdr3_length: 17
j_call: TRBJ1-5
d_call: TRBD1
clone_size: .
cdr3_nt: TGTGCCAGTACCAATCGCAGGGGGCGCGTTGGCAATCAGCCCCAGCATTTT
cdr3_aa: CASTNRRGRVGNQPQHF

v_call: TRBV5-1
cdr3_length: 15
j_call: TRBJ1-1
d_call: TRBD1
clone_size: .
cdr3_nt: TGCGCCAGCAGCGGGACAGGGGGCGGCTGGACTGAAGCTTTCTTT
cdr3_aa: CASSGTGGGWTEAFF

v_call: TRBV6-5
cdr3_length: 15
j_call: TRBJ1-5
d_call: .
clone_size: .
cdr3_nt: TGTGCCAGCAGTCAAAAGGTACAGGGCGGTCAGCCCCAGCATTTT
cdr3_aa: CASSQKVQGGQPQHF

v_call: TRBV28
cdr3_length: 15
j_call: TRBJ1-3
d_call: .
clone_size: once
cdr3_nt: TGTGCCAGCAGTTTAAGACAGAGCTCTGGAAACACCATATATTTT
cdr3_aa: CASSLRQSSGNTIYF

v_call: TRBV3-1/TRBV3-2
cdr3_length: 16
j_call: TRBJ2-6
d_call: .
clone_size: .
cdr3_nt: TGTGCCAGCAGCCAAGGTACGAGTACTGGGGCCAACGTCCTGACTTTC
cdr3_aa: CASSQGTSTGANVLTF

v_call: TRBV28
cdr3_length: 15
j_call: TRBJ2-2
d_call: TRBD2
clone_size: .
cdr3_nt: TGTGCCAGCAGTTCTTGGACTAGCGGGGCCGGGGAGCTGTTTTTT
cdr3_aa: CASSSWTSGAGELFF

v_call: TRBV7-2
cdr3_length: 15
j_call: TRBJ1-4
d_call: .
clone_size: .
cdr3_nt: TGTGCCAGCAGCTTAGTAGGCAGGGTCGGTGAAAAACTGTTTTTT
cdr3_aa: CASSLVGRVGEKLFF

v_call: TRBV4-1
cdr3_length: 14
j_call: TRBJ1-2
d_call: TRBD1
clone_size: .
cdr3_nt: TGCGCCAGCAGCCTAGCCGACAGGGCCGGGGGCTACACCTTC
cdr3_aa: CASSLADRAGGYTF

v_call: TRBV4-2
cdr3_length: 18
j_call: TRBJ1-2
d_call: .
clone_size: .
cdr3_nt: TGTGCCAGCTCCCGCATCGGTAAAAGGGCTGAACAGGGTCTTGGCTACACCTTC
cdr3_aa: CASSRIGKRAEQGLGYTF

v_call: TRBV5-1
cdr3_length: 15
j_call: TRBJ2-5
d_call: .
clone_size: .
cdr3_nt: TGCGCCAGCAGCTTGCAAATCGGAGCCGGAGAGACCCAGTACTTC
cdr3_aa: CASSLQIGAGETQYF

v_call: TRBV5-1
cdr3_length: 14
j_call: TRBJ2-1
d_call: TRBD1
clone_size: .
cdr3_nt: TGCGCCAGCAGCTGGCAGGACAGGTACAATGAGCAGTTCTTC
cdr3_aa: CASSWQDRYNEQFF

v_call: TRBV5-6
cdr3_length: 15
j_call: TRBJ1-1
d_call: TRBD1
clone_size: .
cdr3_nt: TGTGCCAGCAGCTTGGGGACAGGGGGCAACACTGAAGCTTTCTTT
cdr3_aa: CASSLGTGGNTEAFF

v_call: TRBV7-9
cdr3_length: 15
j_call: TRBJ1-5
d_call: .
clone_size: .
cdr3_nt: TGTGCCAGCAGCTTAGACGGTCTAGGCAATCAGCCCCAGCATTTT
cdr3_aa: CASSLDGLGNQPQHF

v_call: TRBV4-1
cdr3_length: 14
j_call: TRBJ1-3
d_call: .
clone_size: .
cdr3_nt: TGCGCCAGCAGCCAACCGAGTGCGGGAAACACCATATATTTT
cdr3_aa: CASSQPSAGNTIYF

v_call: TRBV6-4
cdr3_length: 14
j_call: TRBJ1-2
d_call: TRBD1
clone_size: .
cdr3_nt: TGTGCCAGCAGTGACCAGACAGGGGTCGGGGGCTACACCTTC
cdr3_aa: CASSDQTGVGGYTF

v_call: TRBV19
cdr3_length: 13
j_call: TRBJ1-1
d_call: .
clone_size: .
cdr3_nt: TGTGCCAGTAGTATGCAGGGTTGGACTGAAGCTTTCTTT
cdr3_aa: CASSMQGWTEAFF

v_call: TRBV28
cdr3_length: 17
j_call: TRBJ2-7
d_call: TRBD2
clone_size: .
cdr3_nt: TGTGCCAGCAGTCCCTTGCGTAGCGGGGCGGTTTCAACCGAGCAGTACTTC
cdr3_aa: CASSPLRSGAVSTEQYF

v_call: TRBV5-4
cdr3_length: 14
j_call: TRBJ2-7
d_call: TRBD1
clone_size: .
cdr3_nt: TGTGCCAGCAGCGGACCCGGGACAGAATACGAGCAGTACTTC
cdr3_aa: CASSGPGTEYEQYF

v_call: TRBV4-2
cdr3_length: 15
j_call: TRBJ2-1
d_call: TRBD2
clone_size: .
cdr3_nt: TGTGCCAGCAGCCAATCTAGAGGGACTAACAATGAGCAGTTCTTC
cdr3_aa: CASSQSRGTNNEQFF

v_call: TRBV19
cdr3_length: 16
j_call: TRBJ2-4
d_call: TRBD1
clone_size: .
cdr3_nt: TGTGCCAGTAGCCCCCTCGGGGACAGGGTAAAAAACATTCAGTACTTC
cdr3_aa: CASSPLGDRVKNIQYF

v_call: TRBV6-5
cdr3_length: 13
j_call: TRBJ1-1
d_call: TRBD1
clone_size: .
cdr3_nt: TGTGCCAGCAGAAGACAGGGAAACACTGAAGCTTTCTTT
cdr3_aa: CASRRQGNTEAFF